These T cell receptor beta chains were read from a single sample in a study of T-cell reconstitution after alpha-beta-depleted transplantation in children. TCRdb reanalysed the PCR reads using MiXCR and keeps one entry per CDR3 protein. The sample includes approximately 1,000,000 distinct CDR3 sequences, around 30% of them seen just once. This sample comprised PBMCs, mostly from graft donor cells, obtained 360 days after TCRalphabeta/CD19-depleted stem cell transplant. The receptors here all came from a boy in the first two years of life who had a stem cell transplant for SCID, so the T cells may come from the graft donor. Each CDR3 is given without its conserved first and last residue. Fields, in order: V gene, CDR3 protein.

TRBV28 ASSLYAGRHEQF
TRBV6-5 ASSYAGYTQY
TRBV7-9 ASSLPVGEQF
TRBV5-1 ASSPPGYTEAF
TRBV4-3 ASSQDPARAGELF
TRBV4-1 ASSPPGALWNTGELF
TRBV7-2 ASSLVSTGELF
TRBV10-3 AISEPLGTWSTDTQY
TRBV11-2 ASSLIPGPLGEKLF
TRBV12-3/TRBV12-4 ASSPLPGRGGRMETQY
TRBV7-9 ASSTQTSGGETQY
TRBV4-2 ASSQESGGAGGVGELF
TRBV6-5 ASSVVGGGSSTDTQY
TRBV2 ASTGTGETQY
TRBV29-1 SVAESTDTQY
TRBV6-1 ASGLAGGLYNEQF
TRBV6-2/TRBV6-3 ASSYARPGRETYEQY
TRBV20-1 SARGLMNTEAF
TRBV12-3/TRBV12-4 ASSRGGQGTWLGETQY
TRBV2 ASSGDPIQLNTEAF
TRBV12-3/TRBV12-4 ATVGRKMNTEAF
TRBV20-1 SARFPSGWSSYNEQF
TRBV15 ATSRDQLSTDTQY
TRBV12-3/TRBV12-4 ASSLWVLQGDTQY
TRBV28 ASSSPGDRGTGELF
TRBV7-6 ASSLRAWGGTEAF
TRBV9 ASSPSGTESETQY
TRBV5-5 ASSPRGRGETQY
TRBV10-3 AISAPPGGGVEAF
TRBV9 ASSVGAQGSYEQY
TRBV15 ATSRARGQGSPEAF